A single sample gave rise to the 10 T cell receptor beta chains below, sequenced in a study of T cells after yellow fever vaccination. TCRdb re-derived calls from the 5' RACE reads in MiXCR, one entry per CDR3 protein. Found here are some 560,000 distinct CDR3 sequences, about 15% of them singletons; the top ten hold around 16%. The material sequenced was PBMCs, taken 5 days after the first yellow fever vaccination. The receptors come from a man between 18 and 29 years old who received the YFV17D yellow fever vaccine.

This clonotype was observed a few times. The chain carries TRBV7-6 and TRBJ1-5; D gene uncertain. The CDR3 has 15 residues. Trimming left V 5 bases short and J 0 bases short, with 11 bases between. Germline V gene sequence: CDR1 SGHVS, CDR2 FNYEAQ. CDR3 sequence reads: CASSAGPDSNQPQHF. CDR3 DNA: TGTGCCAGCAGCGCAGGCCCGGATAGCAATCAGCCCCAGCATTTT.

At least ten counts were recorded for this clonotype. The chain couples TRBV27 to TRBJ1-1; D ambiguous. Germline-derived CDR1 and CDR2 are MNHEY and SMNVEV (reference sequence). The CDR3 covers 14 residues. Deletions cut 4 bases from V and 0 bases from J, with 9 bases between. The CDR3 here is CASSSPLLNTEAFF. In nucleotides, the CDR3 is TGTGCCAGCAGTTCCCCCTTATTGAACACTGAAGCTTTCTTT.

The sample holds many counts of this clonotype. The chain combines TRBV7-3 with TRBJ1-6, with 10 positions matching TRBD1. Germline CDR1 SGHTA, CDR2 FQGTGA. This CDR3 is 15 amino acids long. Trimming removed 4 bases from V and 10 bases from J; junction bases left unmatched: 7. CDR3 sequence (DNA): TGTGCCAGCAGCTCAGTGGGACAGGGGACCTCACCCCTCCACTTT. Protein sequence: CASSSVGQGTSPLHF. Based on the CDR3 plus reference TRBV7-3 and TRBJ1-6, the full variable domain is GAGVSQTPSNKVTEKGKYVELRCDPISGHTALYWYRQSLGQGPEFLIYFQGTGAADDSGLPNDRFFAVRPEGSVSTLKIQRTERGDSAVYLCASSSVGQGTSPLHFGNGTRLTVT.

A few counts support this clonotype. The rearrangement links TRBV6-2 or TRBV6-3 to TRBJ1-2; the match to TRBD1 covers 9 bases. Germline values: CDR1 MNHEY, CDR2 SVGEGT. The CDR3 is 14 residues long. J gave up 8 bases and V 7 bases, and 11 bases lay outside the gene matches. CDR3 region: CASTHRDRDSGYTF. In DNA form, the CDR3 reads TGTGCCAGCACCCACCGGGACAGGGATAGCGGCTACACCTTC.

The genes are TRBV6-5 and TRBJ2-2; 10 bases agree with TRBD1. V gave up 5 bases and J gave up 6 bases; unmatched junction bases: 9. The CDR3 loop spans 16 amino acids. Germline CDR1 reads MNHEY; CDR2 reads SVGAGI. CDR3 coding DNA: TGTGCCAGCAGTCACGCCGGGACAGGGGAGGCCGGGGAGCTGTTTTTT. It codes for CASSHAGTGEAGELFF.

The chain recombines TRBV7-2 with TRBJ2-1; no definite D call. The CDR3 runs to 14 residues. Germline V gene data show CDR1 as SGHTA and CDR2 as FQGNSA. Trimming removed 4 bases at V and 5 bases at J, with 12 bases between. The CDR3 DNA reads TGTGCCAGCAGCTCTCCGTATCAGGACAATGAGCAGTTCTTC. Translating gives CASSSPYQDNEQFF.

The chain couples TRBV3-1 to TRBJ2-5; 13 nucleotides line up with TRBD2. The junction had 5 bases not matched to a gene; V was cut back by 5 bases and J by 2 bases. The CDR3 consists of 16 residues. Germline V gene data show CDR1 as LGHDT and CDR2 as YNNKEL (reference sequence). The chain's CDR3 is CASSGVGLAGQETQYF. In nucleotides, the CDR3 is TGTGCCAGCAGCGGTGTGGGACTAGCGGGGCAAGAGACCCAGTACTTC.

There are many counts of this clonotype. This sequence joins TRBV7-9 and TRBJ2-5; D might be TRBD2 (6 bases). The germline CDR1 and CDR2 sequences are SEHNR and FQNEAQ (reference sequence). The CDR3 runs 12 residues. The V and J ends lost 10 bases and 1 base respectively, with 10 bases between them. CDR3 protein: CAIGGGQETQYF. As DNA, the CDR3 is TGTGCCATCGGGGGAGGCCAAGAGACCCAGTACTTC.

This clonotype appeared a few times. The chain recombines TRBV4-1 with TRBJ2-3; D unresolved. This CDR3 is built from 15 residues. The germline CDR1 and CDR2 sequences are MGHRA and YSYEKL. The V end lost 4 bases, the J end lost 4 bases, and 15 bases lay between the germline ends. The CDR3 nucleotides read TGCGCCAGCAGCCCTCGGGTCCTAAGATCAGATACGCAGTATTTT. Its protein is CASSPRVLRSDTQYF.

This clonotype showed up many times. The gene calls are TRBV7-2 and TRBJ2-1; 8 bases align to TRBD2. Looked up from germline, CDR1 is SGHTA and CDR2 is FQGNSA. V lost 5 bases, J lost 10 bases, and 13 bases stayed unmatched. The CDR3 is 15 amino acids. Here the CDR3 reads CASSPGGARFGEQFF. The CDR3 DNA is TGTGCCAGCAGCCCCGGGGGGGCCCGATTTGGGGAGCAGTTCTTC. Complete variable domain (other parts from reference TRBV7-2 and TRBJ2-1): GAGVSQSPSNKVTEKGKDVELRCDPISGHTALYWYRQSLGQGLEFLIYFQGNSAPDKSGLPSDRFSAERTGGSVSTLTIQRTQQEDSAVYLCASSPGGARFGEQFFGPGTRLTVL.